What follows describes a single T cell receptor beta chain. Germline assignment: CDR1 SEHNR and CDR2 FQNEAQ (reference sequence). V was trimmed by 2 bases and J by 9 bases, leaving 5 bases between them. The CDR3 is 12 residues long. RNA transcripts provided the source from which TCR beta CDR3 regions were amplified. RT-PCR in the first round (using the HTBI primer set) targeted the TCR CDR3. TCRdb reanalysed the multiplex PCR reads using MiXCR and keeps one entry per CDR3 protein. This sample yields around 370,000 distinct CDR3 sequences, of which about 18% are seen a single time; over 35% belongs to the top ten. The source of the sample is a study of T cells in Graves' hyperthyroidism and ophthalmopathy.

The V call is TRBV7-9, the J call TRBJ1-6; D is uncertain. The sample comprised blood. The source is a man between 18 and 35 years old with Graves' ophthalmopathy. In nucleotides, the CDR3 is TGTGCCAGCAGCTTAACTGGTTCACCCCTCCACTTT. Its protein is CASSLTGSPLHF. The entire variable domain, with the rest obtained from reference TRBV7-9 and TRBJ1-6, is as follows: DTGVSQNPRHKITKRGQNVTFRCDPISEHNRLYWYRQTLGQGPEFLTYFQNEAQLEKSRLLSDRFSAERPKGSFSTLEIQRTEQGDSAMYLCASSLTGSPLHFGNGTRLTVT.